A selection of T cell receptor beta chains follows, all from one sample in a study of shared clonotypes between healthy human individuals. Libraries were prepared by immunoSEQ multiplex PCR; TCRdb keeps only in-frame clonotypes and omits some of them. The sample gives about a million clones, about 72% of which show up once; 0.89% is in the top ten. The source material was memory CD4+ T cells from PBMCs. These receptors were collected from a man aged 18 to 35 in good health. Some clones in this sample may be carry-over from other donors' samples. CDR3s include the opening cysteine and the closing phenylalanine or tryptophan. The D gene is left open where the match is weak. Size values are once, few and many counts, or a class for expanded clones, and some rows have none.

j_call | clone_size | v_call | d_call | cdr3_aa | cdr3_nt
TRBJ1-2 | NA | TRBV5-1 | TRBD1 | CASSSGQETGGYTF | TGCGCCAGCAGCTCGGGACAGGAGACCGGAGGCTACACCTTC
TRBJ2-1 | many | TRBV29-1 | TRBD2 | CSGVGGRGYNEQFF | TGCAGCGGCGTCGGTGGGAGGGGCTACAATGAGCAGTTCTTC
TRBJ1-1 | NA | TRBV30 | TRBD1 | CAWSRQGGTEAFF | TGTGCCTGGTCTAGACAGGGAGGAACTGAAGCTTTCTTT
TRBJ1-1 | NA | TRBV18 | NA | CASSPSEAGTTTEAFF | TGTGCCAGCTCACCATCCGAGGCAGGGACCACCACTGAAGCTTTCTTT
TRBJ1-2 | NA | TRBV11-2 | NA | CASSLPRNYGYTF | TGTGCCAGCAGCTTACCCCGGAACTATGGCTACACCTTC
TRBJ2-7 | NA | TRBV5-1 | TRBD1 | CASSRFRDSYEQYF | TGCGCCAGCAGCCGATTCCGGGACAGTTACGAGCAGTACTTC
TRBJ2-4 | NA | TRBV5-6 | NA | CASSAATSPLALGNIQYF | TGTGCCAGCAGCGCCGCCACTAGCCCCTTAGCCCTGGGGAACATTCAGTACTTC
TRBJ2-7 | NA | TRBV11-2 | NA | CASSLRGPGGGNAYEQYF | TGTGCCAGCAGCCTACGTGGACCTGGCGGCGGGAATGCCTACGAGCAGTACTTC
TRBJ2-3 | NA | TRBV14 | NA | CASSQDGTPDTQYF | TGTGCCAGCAGCCAAGATGGGACCCCAGATACGCAGTATTTT
TRBJ1-2 | NA | TRBV5-1 | TRBD1 | CASSLKTGDGGYTF | TGCGCCAGCAGCTTGAAAACAGGGGATGGTGGCTACACCTTC
TRBJ2-7 | NA | TRBV11-2 | TRBD2 | CASSLYLTSGTYEQYF | TGTGCCAGCAGCTTATATTTAACTAGCGGGACCTACGAGCAGTACTTC
TRBJ2-3 | NA | TRBV5-1 | NA | CASSALRGEEGTDTQYF | TGCGCCAGCAGCGCTCTTAGGGGGGAAGAAGGCACAGATACGCAGTATTTT
TRBJ2-3 | NA | TRBV11-2 | NA | CASSLGRPLGYDTQYF | TGTGCCAGCAGCTTAGGCCGGCCCTTAGGTTACGATACGCAGTATTTT
TRBJ1-4 | NA | TRBV28 | TRBD1 | CASSLSTDRDDEKLFF | TGTGCCAGCAGTTTATCTACGGACAGGGACGATGAAAAACTGTTTTTT
TRBJ2-2 | NA | TRBV2 | NA | CASSDRTTGELFF | TGTGCCAGCAGTGACCGGACTACCGGGGAGCTGTTTTTT
TRBJ2-7 | NA | TRBV10-3 | NA | CAISSGTVYEQYF | TGTGCCATCAGCTCCGGGACGGTTTACGAGCAGTACTTC